This T cell receptor (beta chain) was sequenced during a study of OX40 agonist ivuxolimab in advanced cancers. For the study at large: The dose of intravenous ivuxolimab that patients received every 2 weeks ranged from 0.01 to 10 mg/kg. Points from the study as a whole: Among the least clonally expanded were partial responders at 0.1-3.0 mg/kg.

After removal of 4 bases from V and 4 bases from J, the junction contained 7 bases not matched to a gene. This CDR3 has 15 amino acids. Germline V CDR1 and CDR2: LNHDA, SQIVND (reference sequence). The data were produced by immunoSEQ multiplex PCR, yet TCRdb's version contains in-frame clones alone and is incomplete. This sample has 21,000 or so clones, with roughly 78% found just once. On this clone itself: Its matching antigen is unknown.

The sequencing used CD4+ or CD8+ T cells sorted from blood, collected in a trial of the OX40 agonist ivuxolimab. The sequence was obtained from an adult with an advanced solid tumor such as melanoma, head and neck, liver or kidney cancer. The rearrangement joins TRBV19 to TRBJ2-5, with 9 nucleotides matching TRBD1. The CDR3 loop is CASSTGTGSGETQYF. CDR3 DNA: TGTGCCAGTAGTACCGGGACAGGGTCGGGAGAGACCCAGTACTTC.